This T cell receptor (beta chain) was captured in a study of T cell responses to AZD1222 COVID-19 vaccine. Study in general: Pooling was applied to second doses at about 4 or about 12 weeks. General observations from the study: AZD1222 recipients seropositive at baseline numbered only six or seven. Spike-wide vaccine-associated CD4 TCRs dominated at 160-218 and 743-854. Of spike-specific TCRs, nearly half reportedly target regions left unmutated in variants.

Produced via immunoSEQ multiplex PCR; TCRdb's table is partial and in-frame only. The sample gives some 140,000 clones, about 92% of which show up once; around 3.2% is in the top ten. On this clone: Its cognate antigen is unknown.

V was pared by 2 bases and J by 8 bases, with 12 bases of the junction left unmatched. In germline, CDR1 is SGHDT, CDR2 YYEEEE. The length of the CDR3 is 16 residues. The source was peripheral blood, collected on day 0 of AZD1222 vaccination. The clonotype originates from an adult in good health. This chain uses TRBV5-6 with TRBJ2-1; 8 positions agree with TRBD2. The CDR3 protein is CASSFLGTRNFDEQFF. CDR3 coding DNA: TGTGCCAGCAGCTTTTTGGGGACTAGAAACTTCGATGAGCAGTTCTTC.